The entry below describes one T cell receptor (beta chain). No antigen is known for it. The sample belongs to a study of vaccination and CD4 T cells after COVID-19. Overall study findings and caveats: Nearly all convalescent vaccine-specific clones, 304 of 307, recognized only SARS-CoV-2 spike.

Treatment specified: approximately nine-day PBMC culture with coronavirus spike peptide pools or control peptides (ViraFEST assay). Sequence data for DNA of cultured CD4+ T cells were generated by the Oncomine TCR Beta short-read assay. TCRdb processed the PCR reads anew with MiXCR; each CDR3 protein has one entry. The sample lists 13,000 or so distinct CDR3 sequences, approximately 45% occurring once. This specimen consisted of CD4+ T cells from blood, cultured in vitro, obtained after SARS-CoV-2 vaccination. The clonotype was recovered from a human donor who had recovered from COVID-19.

In DNA form, the CDR3 reads TGTGCCAGCAGCACCAACTACAATGAGCAGTTCTTC. Amino acids: CASSTNYNEQFF. The genes are TRBV7-9 and TRBJ2-1; D is undetermined. Per the germline V gene, CDR1 is SEHNR and CDR2 is FQNEAQ (reference sequence). The CDR3 is 12 amino acids. Trimming left V 5 bases short and J 3 bases short, with 5 bases between.